The sequence of this TCR beta chain was determined in a study of cytomegalovirus exposure and HLA in healthy donors. Profiling relied on immunoSEQ multiplex PCR, and the TCRdb table lists in-frame clones only, not all of them. The table shows around 190,000 clones, with around nine tenths occurring only once. This CDR3 comprises 14 residues. Trimming left V 7 bases short and J 10 bases short, with 17 bases between. CDR1 MNHNY and CDR2 SVGAGI come from the germline V gene (reference sequence). The sequenced sample was PBMCs. J is TRBJ1-6 and V is TRBV6-6; D ambiguous. This TCR was recovered from a man aged 25-40 years in good health and CMV-seropositive. The CDR3: CASITRALGSPLHF. Here the CDR3 DNA reads TGTGCCAGCATCACCCGGGCGCTGGGATCACCCCTCCACTTT.